Each of the 29 T cell receptor beta chains below was sequenced from the same sample in a study of T cells after yellow fever vaccination. TCRdb processed the 5' RACE reads anew with MiXCR; each CDR3 protein has one entry. The sample comprises 300,000 to 400,000 distinct CDR3 sequences, 9.5% to 12% of which are singletons, and about 3% rests with the top ten. This sample comprised CD4+ T cells sorted from PBMCs, obtained 45 days after the yellow fever booster vaccination. The source of these receptors is a man aged 18 to 30 who received the YFV17D yellow fever vaccine.

This clonotype has just a few counts. The chain has TRBV6-1 and TRBJ1-5, with 9 nucleotides matching TRBD1. The V and J ends lost 6 bases and 6 bases, in that order; junction bases with no gene match: 12. Germline V gene sequence: CDR1 MNHNS, CDR2 SASEGT. The CDR3 sequence is 16 residues long. The CDR3 region is CASRANRGLGGQPQHF. The CDR3 nucleotides read TGTGCCAGCAGAGCTAACAGGGGGCTCGGGGGTCAGCCCCAGCATTTT.

The rearrangement joins TRBV4-1 to TRBJ1-2; possibly TRBD1 for D (5 bases). CDR1 and CDR2 from the germline V gene are MGHRA and YSYEKL. The CDR3 is made up of 16 amino acids. V was cut by 3 bases and J by 0 bases, with 14 bases left in between. CDR3 amino acids: CASSQGGRGANYGYTF. DNA of the CDR3: TGCGCCAGCAGCCAGGGGGGAAGGGGCGCTAACTATGGCTACACCTTC.

This clonotype was seen a handful of times. The chain is built from TRBV12-3 or TRBV12-4 and TRBJ1-5, with D hard to call. Trimming pared 7 bases from V and 7 bases from J, leaving 11 bases between. CDR3 length: 12 amino acids. CDR3 loop: CASTFLGQPQHF. CDR3 DNA: TGTGCCAGCACCTTTTTAGGGCAGCCCCAGCATTTT.

In this sample, this clonotype turned up a few times. The chain couples TRBV6-6 to TRBJ1-3; 9 bases are a match to TRBD1. CDR1 is MNHNY, CDR2 SVGAGI, per germline (reference sequence). The CDR3 consists of 17 residues. V was pared by 6 bases and J by 5 bases, with 14 bases of the junction left unmatched. In DNA, the CDR3 is TGTGCCAGCAGACTACGGTCGGGGACAGGGATAAGAAACACCATATATTTT. Amino acids: CASRLRSGTGIRNTIYF.

V and J are TRBV18 and TRBJ2-1; 8 bases match TRBD2. There are 15 residues in the CDR3. Per germline, CDR1 KGHSH and CDR2 LQKENI. The ends lost 4 bases at V and 7 bases at J; junction bases unmatched: 9. In DNA, the CDR3 is TGTGCCAGCTCACGGGGGGCCGGGACTAGGAATGAGCAGTTCTTC. The encoded protein is CASSRGAGTRNEQFF.

In this sample, this clonotype turned up a few times. The J gene is TRBJ2-7, the V gene TRBV12-3 or TRBV12-4; D possibly corresponds to TRBD2 (5 bases). This CDR3 spans 12 amino acids. Between the trimmed V and J ends, which lost 4 bases and 6 bases, there was a span of 10 bases. In nucleotides, the CDR3 is TGTGCCAGCAGTTCGAGGGTTGGCGAGCAGTACGTC. This gives the protein CASSSRVGEQYV.

This clonotype was observed at least ten times. V gene TRBV29-1 combines with J gene TRBJ1-1, with D perhaps matching TRBD1 (6 bases). The V end was cut by 4 bases, the J end by 0 bases, with 12 bases between. The CDR3 is made up of 14 amino acids. Germline V gene sequence: CDR1 SQVTM, CDR2 ANQGSEA. This chain's CDR3 is CSVVRGGVNTEAFF. CDR3 in DNA: TGCAGCGTTGTAAGAGGGGGGGTGAACACTGAAGCTTTCTTT.

This clonotype occurred many times. For the CDR3, the DNA is TGTGCCAGCAGCTTAGCAGGCTCCTACAATGAGCAGTTCTTC. Translating gives CASSLAGSYNEQFF. This rearrangement joins TRBV7-8 to TRBJ2-1; D remains unclear. The germline gives CDR1 SGHVS, CDR2 FQNEAQ. The CDR3 contains 14 residues. Trimming took off 0 bases at V and 0 bases at J, with 3 bases between the two ends.

Only a few counts were recorded for this clonotype. The chain has TRBV15 and TRBJ2-3; D not resolved. Per the germline V gene, CDR1 is LNHNV and CDR2 is YYDKDF (reference sequence). CDR3 length: 15 amino acids. Trimming pared 1 base from V and 2 bases from J, leaving 10 bases between. The CDR3 nucleotides read TGTGCCACCAGCAGAGCCCCGGGTTTCACAGATACGCAGTATTTT. The encoded protein is CATSRAPGFTDTQYF.

A few counts support this clonotype. The chain recombines TRBV29-1 with TRBJ2-5; TRBD2 agrees at 7 bases. The CDR3 spans 13 residues. Germline-derived CDR1 and CDR2 are SQVTM and ANQGSEA. The V and J ends lost 6 bases and 2 bases, in that order; junction bases with no gene match: 6. In nucleotides, the CDR3 is TGCAGCGTAGCGGGGCGTCATCAAGAGACCCAGTACTTC. Amino acid sequence: CSVAGRHQETQYF.

Only a few counts were recorded for this clonotype. The V gene is TRBV6-5, the J gene TRBJ1-5; D ambiguous. Trimming left V 0 bases short and J 5 bases short, with 5 bases between. CDR3 length: 13 residues. Germline V gene sequence: CDR1 MNHEY, CDR2 SVGAGI. CDR3 nucleotides: TGTGCCAGCAGTTACTCGATTTATCAGCCCCAGCATTTT. Its translation: CASSYSIYQPQHF.

CDR3 region: CASSSSGQVNEQFF. In DNA form, the CDR3 reads TGTGCCAGCAGTTCCTCGGGACAGGTCAATGAGCAGTTCTTC. The chain carries TRBV12-3 or TRBV12-4 and TRBJ2-1; TRBD1 agrees at 8 bases. CDR3 length equals 14 residues. The V gene end was trimmed by 4 bases and the J gene end by 6 bases; junction bases not matched to a gene: 5.

CDR3: CSAAGWGGQETQYF. The CDR3 DNA reads TGCAGTGCTGCAGGATGGGGTGGCCAAGAGACCCAGTACTTC. The genes are TRBV20-1 and TRBJ2-5; D unresolved. This CDR3 is 14 amino acids long. The V end was cut by 5 bases, the J end by 1 base, with 14 bases between. CDR1 and CDR2 (germline): DFQATT, SNEGSKA (reference sequence).

This clonotype was found a few times. The J gene is TRBJ1-6, the V gene TRBV7-9, with 8 bases identical to TRBD1. The CDR3 is 17 residues long. Looked up from germline, CDR1 is SEHNR and CDR2 is FQNEAQ (reference sequence). Trimming at V came to 4 bases and at J to 9 bases, leaving 14 bases not matched to a gene. As DNA, the CDR3 is TGTGCCAGCAGCTCGAAATCCCCAGGGGGCAAGGGTTCACCCCTCCACTTT. This codes for CASSSKSPGGKGSPLHF.

The CDR3 loop reads CASSLGLADDNEQFF. The CDR3 DNA is TGCGCCAGCAGCCTAGGACTAGCAGACGACAATGAGCAGTTCTTC. The V gene is TRBV5-1, the J gene TRBJ2-1; 8 bases are shared with TRBD2. V dropped 4 bases and J dropped 5; count of bases not matched to a gene: 8. Germline V gene data show CDR1 as SGHRS and CDR2 as YFSETQ. This CDR3 spans 15 amino acids.

This clonotype has ten or more counts. V and J are TRBV6-5 and TRBJ1-2; D gene unclear. The CDR3 covers 14 residues. Trimming left V 3 bases short and J 2 bases short, with 10 bases between. The V gene's germline CDR1 is MNHEY and CDR2 SVGAGI. CDR3 protein: CASSYYGLNYGYTF. The CDR3 nucleotides are TGTGCCAGCAGTTATTATGGGTTAAACTATGGCTACACCTTC.

This clonotype was recorded many times. The V gene is TRBV12-3 or TRBV12-4, the J gene TRBJ2-2; 9 bases match TRBD2. CDR3 length equals 16 residues. J gave up 6 bases and V 1 base, and 6 bases lay outside the gene matches. CDR3 loop: CASSLEAGGPPGELFF. For the CDR3, the DNA is TGTGCCAGCAGTTTAGAGGCGGGGGGGCCTCCCGGGGAGCTGTTTTTT.

V and J are TRBV12-3 or TRBV12-4 and TRBJ1-6, with D possibly matching TRBD1 (5 bases). V was shortened by 3 bases and J by 10 bases, with 13 bases between the two germline ends. This CDR3 contains 14 residues. CDR3 DNA sequence: TGTGCCAGCAGTTTTCTCGGGGGAGGGTCACCCCTCCACTTT. It specifies CASSFLGGGSPLHF.

This clonotype was detected only a few times. The chain links TRBV7-2 to TRBJ2-1; D uncertain. Germline V gene lookup returns CDR1 SGHTA and CDR2 FQGNSA. Trimming took off 4 bases at V and 7 bases at J, with 14 bases between the two ends. The CDR3 covers 14 residues. The CDR3 reads CASSSRADANEQFF. CDR3 nucleotides: TGTGCCAGCAGCTCCCGAGCTGACGCAAATGAGCAGTTCTTC.

This clonotype has just a few counts. V usage is TRBV19 and J usage is TRBJ1-1; 9 positions match TRBD1. Losses at the gene ends were 5 bases for V and 1 base for J; bases not matched to a gene: 8. CDR3 size: 16 residues. The germline gives CDR1 LNHDA, CDR2 SQIVND (reference sequence). The CDR3 is CASSGTGGGTNTEAFF. The CDR3 DNA follows: TGTGCCAGTAGTGGAACAGGGGGCGGGACGAACACTGAAGCTTTCTTT.

This clonotype was seen more than once but under ten times. The chain uses TRBV24-1 and TRBJ2-2; TRBD1 or TRBD2 may be the D gene (5 bases each). The CDR3 consists of 15 residues. The germline V gene has CDR1 KGHDR and CDR2 SFDVKD. V dropped 8 bases and J dropped 7 bases, with 19 bases sitting between them. The CDR3 spells CATTTGTSGDGELFF. CDR3 DNA sequence: TGTGCCACCACCACCGGGACCAGCGGAGACGGGGAGCTGTTTTTT.

This chain joins TRBV20-1 and TRBJ2-3; a weak D match, TRBD1 (6 bases). The CDR3 contains 14 residues. Per the germline V gene, CDR1 is DFQATT and CDR2 is SNEGSKA (reference sequence). V was pared by 6 bases and J by 0 bases, with 13 bases between. CDR3 nucleotide sequence: TGCAGTGCCACAGGGTTTGCTAGCACAGATACGCAGTATTTT. Residues: CSATGFASTDTQYF.

This clonotype was counted only a few times. V is TRBV27 and J is TRBJ1-1; D is undetermined. The CDR3 has 15 amino acids. V lost 4 bases, J lost 4 bases, and 16 bases lay in between. Germline lookup yields CDR1 MNHEY and CDR2 SMNVEV (reference sequence). The CDR3 sequence is CASSYRGGKGTEAFF. In nucleotides, the CDR3 is TGTGCCAGCAGTTACCGGGGAGGGAAAGGCACTGAAGCTTTCTTT.

The table lists this clonotype with a few counts. The chain combines TRBV6-5 with TRBJ1-6; D ambiguous. V lost 2 bases, J lost 8 bases, and 7 bases lay in between. The germline gives CDR1 MNHEY, CDR2 SVGAGI. The CDR3 is made up of 13 amino acids. The CDR3 is CASSYGKYSPLHF. The DNA for the CDR3 is TGTGCCAGCAGTTACGGGAAATATTCACCCCTCCACTTT.

This clonotype was seen at least ten times. The V call is TRBV7-3, the J call TRBJ2-1, with TRBD2 matching over 9 bases. The germline gives CDR1 SGHTA, CDR2 FQGTGA. The CDR3 sequence is 12 residues long. Trimming cost V 5 bases and J 10 bases; bases outside gene matches: 3. CDR3 nucleotide sequence: TGTGCCAGCAGCAAACTAGCGGGCGAGCAGTTCTTC. Its protein product is CASSKLAGEQFF.

In its sample, this clonotype was seen many times. This chain links TRBV29-1 with TRBJ2-1; TRBD2 might be the D (6 bases). This CDR3 has 16 amino acids. CDR1 and CDR2 from the germline V gene are SQVTM and ANQGSEA. V was pared by 4 bases and J by 4 bases, with 20 bases between. CDR3 bases: TGCAGCGTTGGGCATGGGGGAGCGGGCTGGTACAATGAGCAGTTCTTC. Translated, it gives CSVGHGGAGWYNEQFF.

This clonotype was seen more than once but under ten times. CDR3: CASSLRGAPNSPLHF. CDR3 coding DNA: TGTGCCAGCAGCTTAAGGGGGGCGCCCAATTCACCCCTCCACTTT. The genes are TRBV7-2 and TRBJ1-6; tentatively, D is TRBD1 (6 bases). Between the trimmed V and J ends, which lost 2 bases and 7 bases, there was a span of 12 bases. Germline V gene sequence: CDR1 SGHTA, CDR2 FQGNSA. This CDR3 spans 15 amino acids. Supplemented by reference TRBV7-2 and TRBJ1-6, the full variable domain reads GAGVSQSPSNKVTEKGKDVELRCDPISGHTALYWYRQSLGQGLEFLIYFQGNSAPDKSGLPSDRFSAERTGGSVSTLTIQRTQQEDSAVYLCASSLRGAPNSPLHFGNGTRLTVT.

The sample holds a few counts of this clonotype. CDR3 DNA sequence: TGTGCCAGCAGTTTTCACCGGGGGAGTTCACCCCTCCACTTT. This codes for CASSFHRGSSPLHF. The V and J genes are TRBV27 and TRBJ1-6; a weak D match, TRBD1 (5 bases). Per the germline V gene, CDR1 is MNHEY and CDR2 is SMNVEV (reference sequence). CDR3 length: 14 residues. V gave up 3 bases and J gave up 9 bases, with 12 bases separating them.

The V and J genes are TRBV5-4 and TRBJ1-1; D is unresolved. Trimming cost V 0 bases and J 0 bases, with 9 bases left between them. The CDR3 totals 15 residues. Germline V gene data show CDR1 as SGHNT and CDR2 as YYREEE (reference sequence). The CDR3 sequence is CASSLGPGMNTEAFF. The DNA for the CDR3 is TGTGCCAGCAGCTTGGGTCCGGGCATGAACACTGAAGCTTTCTTT.